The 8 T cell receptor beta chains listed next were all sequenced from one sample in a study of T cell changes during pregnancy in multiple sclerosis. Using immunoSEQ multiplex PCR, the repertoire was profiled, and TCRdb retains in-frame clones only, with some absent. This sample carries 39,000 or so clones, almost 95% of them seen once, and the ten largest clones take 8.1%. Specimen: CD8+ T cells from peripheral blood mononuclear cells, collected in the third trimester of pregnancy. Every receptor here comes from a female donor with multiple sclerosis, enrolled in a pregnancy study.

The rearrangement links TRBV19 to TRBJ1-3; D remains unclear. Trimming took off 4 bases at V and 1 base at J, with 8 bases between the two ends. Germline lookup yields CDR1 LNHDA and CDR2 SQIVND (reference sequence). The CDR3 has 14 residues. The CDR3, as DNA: TGTGCCAGTAGTACGGGTGCTTCTGGAAACACCATATATTTT. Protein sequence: CASSTGASGNTIYF.

In DNA, the CDR3 is TGTGCCAGTAGTATAGGATGGACAGGTTTCTACGAGCAGTACTTC. Translated: CASSIGWTGFYEQYF. The chain recombines TRBV19 with TRBJ2-7, with TRBD1 matching 7 bases. The CDR3 consists of 15 residues. Per the germline V gene, CDR1 is LNHDA and CDR2 is SQIVND (reference sequence). With 1 base clipped from V and 3 bases from J, the junction kept 6 bases outside the gene matches.

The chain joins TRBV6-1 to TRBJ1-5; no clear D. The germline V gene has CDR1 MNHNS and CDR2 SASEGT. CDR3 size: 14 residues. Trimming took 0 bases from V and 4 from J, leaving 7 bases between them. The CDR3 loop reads CASSEAWQNQPQHF. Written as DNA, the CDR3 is TGTGCCAGCAGTGAAGCGTGGCAGAATCAGCCCCAGCATTTT.

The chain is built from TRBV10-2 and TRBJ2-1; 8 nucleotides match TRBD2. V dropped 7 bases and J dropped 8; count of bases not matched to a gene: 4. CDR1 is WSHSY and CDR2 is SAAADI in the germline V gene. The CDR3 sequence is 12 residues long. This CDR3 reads CASNGAGDEQFF. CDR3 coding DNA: TGCGCCAGCAATGGAGCGGGGGATGAGCAGTTCTTC.

CDR3 DNA sequence: TGTGCCAGCAGCCCCTTTACCTCTAGCGGGAGCGACGAGCAGTACTTC. Its translation: CASSPFTSSGSDEQYF. The V call is TRBV4-2, the J call TRBJ2-7; 10 nucleotides agree with TRBD2. V lost 4 bases and J lost 5; bases outside the gene matches: 11. The CDR3 loop spans 16 amino acids. CDR1 and CDR2 from the germline V gene are LGHNA and YNFKEQ.

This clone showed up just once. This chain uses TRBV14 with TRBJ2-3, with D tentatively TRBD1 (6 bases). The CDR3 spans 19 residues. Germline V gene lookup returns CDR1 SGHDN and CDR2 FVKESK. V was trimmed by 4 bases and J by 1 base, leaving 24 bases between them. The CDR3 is CASSPPGEGVTLGTDTQYF. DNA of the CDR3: TGTGCCAGCAGCCCTCCAGGAGAGGGGGTAACCTTGGGCACAGATACGCAGTATTTT.

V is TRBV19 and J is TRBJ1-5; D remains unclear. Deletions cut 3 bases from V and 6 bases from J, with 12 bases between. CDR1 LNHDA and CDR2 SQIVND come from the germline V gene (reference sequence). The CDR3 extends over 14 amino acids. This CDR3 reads CASSIGLVGQPQHF. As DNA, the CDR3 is TGTGCCAGTAGTATCGGGTTAGTGGGTCAGCCCCAGCATTTT.

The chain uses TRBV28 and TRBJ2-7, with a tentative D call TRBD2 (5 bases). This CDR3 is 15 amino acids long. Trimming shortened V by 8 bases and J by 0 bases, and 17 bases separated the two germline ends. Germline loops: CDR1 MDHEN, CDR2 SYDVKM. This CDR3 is CASSLSMGSSYEQYF. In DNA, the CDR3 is TGTGCCAGCTCCCTTTCGATGGGGAGCTCCTACGAGCAGTACTTC. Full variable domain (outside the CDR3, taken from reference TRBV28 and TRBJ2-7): DVKVTQSSRYLVKRTGEKVFLECVQDMDHENMFWYRQDPGLGLRLIYFSYDVKMKEKGDIPEGYSVSREKKERFSLILESASTNQTSMYLCASSLSMGSSYEQYFGPGTRLTVT.